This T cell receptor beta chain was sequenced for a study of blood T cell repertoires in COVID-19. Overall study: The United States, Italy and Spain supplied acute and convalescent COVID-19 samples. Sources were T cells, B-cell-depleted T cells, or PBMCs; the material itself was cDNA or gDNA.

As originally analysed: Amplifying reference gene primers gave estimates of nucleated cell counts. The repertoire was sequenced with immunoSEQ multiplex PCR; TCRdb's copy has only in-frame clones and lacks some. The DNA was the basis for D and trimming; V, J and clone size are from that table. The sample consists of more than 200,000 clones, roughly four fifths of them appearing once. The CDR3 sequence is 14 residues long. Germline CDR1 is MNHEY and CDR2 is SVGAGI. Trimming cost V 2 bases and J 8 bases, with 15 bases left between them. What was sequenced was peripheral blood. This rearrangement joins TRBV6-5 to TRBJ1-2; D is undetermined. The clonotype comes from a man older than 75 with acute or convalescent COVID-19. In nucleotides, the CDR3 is TGTGCCAGCAGTTACCGCGGGAGGGCTATGGGCTACACCTTC. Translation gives CASSYRGRAMGYTF.